This T cell receptor (beta chain) is from a study of blood T cell repertoires in COVID-19. In the study overall: Acute and convalescent COVID-19 samples came from the United States, Italy and Spain.

Germline CDR1 MNHNS, CDR2 SASEGT. With 3 bases clipped from V and 1 base from J, the junction kept 5 bases outside the gene matches. This CDR3 region has 15 residues. The study drew participants aged about 18 to 89 years from 20 to 30 US areas. Researchers sorted participants into cohorts using their self-reported clinical history. The authors' processing: Estimation of nucleated cell counts relied on the amplification of reference gene primers. Libraries were prepared by immunoSEQ multiplex PCR; TCRdb keeps only in-frame clonotypes and omits some of them. V and J calls and clone size are given by that table; D and trimming were obtained from the DNA. Among roughly 300,000 clones, 80% to 90% were seen once, and the ten largest hold about 4.2%.

The source is a woman aged 40 to 50 with acute COVID-19. This chain links TRBV6-1 with TRBJ1-1; 7 nucleotides agree with TRBD1. The specimen sequenced was PBMCs or T cells enriched from blood (not recorded which). The CDR3 region is CASSDGGTENTEAFF. As DNA, the CDR3 is TGTGCCAGCAGTGATGGCGGGACAGAGAACACTGAAGCTTTCTTT.